This T cell receptor beta chain was identified during a study of blood T cell repertoires in COVID-19. Authors' analysis steps: Estimation of nucleated cell counts relied on the amplification of reference gene primers. Data came from immunoSEQ multiplex PCR; TCRdb stores just in-frame clones and leaves some out. The D gene and trimming were derived from the DNA, and the V and J assignments and clone size from that table. The repertoire holds about half a million clones, 85% to 90% seen once, with 0.9% in the top ten. CDR1 and CDR2 (germline): MNHNS, SASEGT. The germline V and J ends were trimmed by 1 base and 6 bases, with 15 bases remaining between them. The CDR3 covers 15 residues.

The sample comprised peripheral blood. The chain carries TRBV6-1 and TRBJ1-1; TRBD1 is a possible D gene (5 bases). This sequence was found in a man between 18 and 29 years old with COVID-19, enrolled during active disease. CDR3 bases: TGTGCCAGCAGTGAAGATGGGTCCCCGGGGGCTGAAGCTTTCTTT. Amino acid sequence: CASSEDGSPGAEAFF.